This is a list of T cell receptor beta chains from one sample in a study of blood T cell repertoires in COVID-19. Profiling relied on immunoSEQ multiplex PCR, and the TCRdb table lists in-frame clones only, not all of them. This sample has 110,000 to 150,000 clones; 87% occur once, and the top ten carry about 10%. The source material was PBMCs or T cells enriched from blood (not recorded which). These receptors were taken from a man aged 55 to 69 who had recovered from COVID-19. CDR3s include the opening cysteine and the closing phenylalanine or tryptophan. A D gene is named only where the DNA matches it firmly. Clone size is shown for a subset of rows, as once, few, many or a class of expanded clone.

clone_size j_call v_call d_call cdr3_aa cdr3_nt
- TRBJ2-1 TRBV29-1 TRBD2 CSVAPTSDEQFF TGCAGCGTCGCTCCGACTAGCGATGAGCAGTTCTTC
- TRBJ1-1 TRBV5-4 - CASSRGGTGNTEAFF TGTGCCAGCAGCCGGGGAGGGACGGGGAACACTGAAGCTTTCTTT
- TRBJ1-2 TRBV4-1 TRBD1 CASSQAQGQGRGYTF TGCGCCAGCAGCCAAGCCCAGGGACAGGGTCGGGGCTACACCTTC
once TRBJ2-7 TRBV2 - CASTSGGSYEQYF TGTGCCAGCACTTCCGGGGGTTCCTACGAGCAGTACTTC
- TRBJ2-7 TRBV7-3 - CASSLGAQYF TGTGCCAGCAGCTTGGGGGCGCAGTACTTC
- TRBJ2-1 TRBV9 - CASSGPSSYNEQFF TGTGCCAGCAGCGGGCCTAGCTCCTACAATGAGCAGTTCTTC
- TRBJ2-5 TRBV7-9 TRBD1 CASSSWDSFQETQYF TGTGCCAGCAGCAGCTGGGACAGCTTCCAAGAGACCCAGTACTTC
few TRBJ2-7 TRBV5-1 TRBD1 CASSFTGTGVYHEQYF TGCGCCAGCAGCTTCACCGGGACAGGGGTTTACCACGAGCAGTACTTC
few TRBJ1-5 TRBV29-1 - CSVEEYSNQPQHF TGCAGCGTTGAAGAGTATAGCAATCAGCCCCAGCATTTT
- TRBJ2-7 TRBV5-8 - CASSPRAISYEQYF TGTGCCAGCAGCCCCAGGGCAATCTCCTACGAGCAGTACTTC
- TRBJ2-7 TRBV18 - CASSPSVYEQYF TGTGCCAGCTCACCTAGCGTCTACGAGCAGTACTTC